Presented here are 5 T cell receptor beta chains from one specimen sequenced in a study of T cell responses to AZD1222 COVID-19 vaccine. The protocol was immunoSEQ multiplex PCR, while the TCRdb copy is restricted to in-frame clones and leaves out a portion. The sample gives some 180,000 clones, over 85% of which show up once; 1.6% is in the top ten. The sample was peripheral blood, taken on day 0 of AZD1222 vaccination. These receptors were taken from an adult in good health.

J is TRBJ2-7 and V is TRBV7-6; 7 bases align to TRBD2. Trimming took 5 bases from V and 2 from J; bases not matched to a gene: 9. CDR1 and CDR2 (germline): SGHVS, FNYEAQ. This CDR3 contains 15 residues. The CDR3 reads CASSPQKTSTYEQYF. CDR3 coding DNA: TGTGCCAGCAGCCCCCAAAAGACTAGCACCTACGAGCAGTACTTC.

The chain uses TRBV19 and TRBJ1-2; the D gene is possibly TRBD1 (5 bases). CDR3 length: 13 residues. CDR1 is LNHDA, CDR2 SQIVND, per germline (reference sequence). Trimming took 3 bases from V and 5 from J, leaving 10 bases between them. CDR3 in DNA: TGTGCCAGTAGTATCCAGGGAAGGTATGGCTACACCTTC. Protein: CASSIQGRYGYTF.

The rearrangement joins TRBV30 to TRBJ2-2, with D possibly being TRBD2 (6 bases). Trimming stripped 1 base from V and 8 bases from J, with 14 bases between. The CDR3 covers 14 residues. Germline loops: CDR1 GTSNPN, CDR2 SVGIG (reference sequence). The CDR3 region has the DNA TGTGCCTGGAGTGGAACTAATGCGGGAGGGGAGCTGTTTTTT. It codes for CAWSGTNAGGELFF.

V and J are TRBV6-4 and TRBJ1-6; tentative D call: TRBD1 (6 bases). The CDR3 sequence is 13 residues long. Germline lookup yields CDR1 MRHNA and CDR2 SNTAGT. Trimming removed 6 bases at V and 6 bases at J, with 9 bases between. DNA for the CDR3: TGTGCCAGCAGCCGGACAGCTAATTCACCCCTCCACTTT. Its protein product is CASSRTANSPLHF.

The CDR3 DNA is TGCGCCAGCAGCCGGGAGGGTACAGAGACCCAGTACTTC. It encodes CASSREGTETQYF. The chain carries TRBV5-1 and TRBJ2-5; 8 bases map to TRBD2. V lost 4 bases to trimming and J lost 4 bases; unmatched junction nucleotides: 3. The CDR3 consists of 13 residues. Germline V gene lookup returns CDR1 SGHRS and CDR2 YFSETQ.